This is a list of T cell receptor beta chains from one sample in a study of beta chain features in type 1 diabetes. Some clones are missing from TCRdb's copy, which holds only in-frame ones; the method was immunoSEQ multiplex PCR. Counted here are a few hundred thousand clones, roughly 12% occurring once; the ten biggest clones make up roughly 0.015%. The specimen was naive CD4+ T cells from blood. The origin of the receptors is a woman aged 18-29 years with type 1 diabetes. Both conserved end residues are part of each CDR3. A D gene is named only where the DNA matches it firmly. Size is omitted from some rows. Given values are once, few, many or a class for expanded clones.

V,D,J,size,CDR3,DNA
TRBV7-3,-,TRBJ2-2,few,CASSLARRAGTTGELFF,TGTGCCAGCAGCTTAGCTCGGAGGGCGGGAACCACCGGGGAGCTGTTTTTT
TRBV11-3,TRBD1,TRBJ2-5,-,CASSLGQAQETQYF,TGTGCCAGCAGCTTGGGACAGGCTCAAGAGACCCAGTACTTC
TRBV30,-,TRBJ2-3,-,CAWSPPSDTQYF,TGTGCCTGGAGCCCCCCATCAGATACGCAGTATTTT
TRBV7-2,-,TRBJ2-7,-,CASSLVWRESSYEQYF,TGTGCCAGCAGCTTAGTATGGCGGGAAAGCTCCTACGAGCAGTACTTC
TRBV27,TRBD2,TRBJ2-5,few,CASSRLAGEETQYF,TGTGCCAGCAGTCGCCTAGCGGGGGAAGAGACCCAGTACTTC
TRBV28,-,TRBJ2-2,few,CASAPRSFTGELFF,TGTGCCAGCGCCCCGCGATCCTTCACCGGGGAGCTGTTTTTT
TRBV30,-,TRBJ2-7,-,CAWREARGYEQYF,TGTGCCTGGCGGGAGGCCAGGGGCTACGAGCAGTACTTC
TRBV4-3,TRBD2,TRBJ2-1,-,CASSQDSSGDNEQFF,TGCGCCAGCAGCCAAGACTCTAGCGGCGACAATGAGCAGTTCTTC
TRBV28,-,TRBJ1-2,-,CASSFGSDGYTF,TGTGCCAGCAGTTTTGGTTCAGATGGCTACACCTTC
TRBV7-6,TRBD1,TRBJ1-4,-,CASSSPDRVRSTNEKLFF,TGTGCCAGCAGCTCACCGGACAGGGTTAGATCCACTAATGAAAAACTGTTTTTT
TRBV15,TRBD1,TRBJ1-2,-,CATSRQGQGLDGYTF,TGTGCCACCAGCAGACAGGGACAGGGTCTGGATGGCTACACCTTC
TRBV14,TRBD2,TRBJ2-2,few,CASSLQRGNTGELFF,TGTGCCAGCAGCCTGCAGCGGGGTAACACCGGGGAGCTGTTTTTT
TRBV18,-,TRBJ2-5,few,CASSPFDSFETQYF,TGTGCCAGCTCACCCTTCGACAGCTTCGAGACCCAGTACTTC
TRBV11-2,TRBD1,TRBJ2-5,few,CASSLDLGTGGAQYF,TGTGCCAGCAGCTTAGATCTAGGGACAGGGGGTGCCCAGTACTTC
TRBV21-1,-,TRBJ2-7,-,CASSKKGIGVYEQYF,TGTGCCAGCAGCAAGAAGGGGATAGGGGTCTACGAGCAGTACTTC
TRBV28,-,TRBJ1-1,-,CASSLPHRDTEAFF,TGTGCCAGCAGTTTACCCCACAGGGACACTGAAGCTTTCTTT
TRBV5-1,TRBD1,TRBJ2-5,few,CASSFGTGNGETQYF,TGCGCCAGCAGCTTCGGGACAGGGAACGGGGAGACCCAGTACTTC
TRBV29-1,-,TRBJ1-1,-,CSVELDSSMNTEAFF,TGCAGCGTTGAATTGGACAGTTCTATGAACACTGAAGCTTTCTTT
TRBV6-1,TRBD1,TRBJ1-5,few,CASSERTGEKDQPQHF,TGTGCCAGCAGTGAGCGGACAGGGGAGAAGGATCAGCCCCAGCATTTT
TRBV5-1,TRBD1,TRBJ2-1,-,CASSSAGTGGRDEQFF,TGCGCCAGCAGCTCCGCCGGGACAGGGGGCCGCGATGAGCAGTTCTTC
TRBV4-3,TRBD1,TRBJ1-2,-,CASSQGLQGGGYGYTF,TGCGCCAGCAGCCAAGGGTTACAAGGGGGCGGCTATGGCTACACCTTC
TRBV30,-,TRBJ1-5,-,CAWTGQLNQPQHF,TGTGCCTGGACCGGACAGTTAAATCAGCCCCAGCATTTT
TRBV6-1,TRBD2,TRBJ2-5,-,CASSYDGGVSSQYF,TGTGCCAGCAGTTATGACGGGGGGGTGTCGTCCCAGTACTTC
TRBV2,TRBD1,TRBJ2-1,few,CAGDRDRVGNEQFF,TGTGCCGGAGATCGGGACAGGGTGGGTAATGAGCAGTTCTTC
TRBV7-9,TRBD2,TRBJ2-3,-,CASSRTSGRTDTQYF,TGTGCCAGCAGCCGGACTAGCGGACGCACAGATACGCAGTATTTT
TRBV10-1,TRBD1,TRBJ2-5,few,CASSPGGPQETQYF,TGCGCCAGCAGCCCAGGGGGACCACAAGAGACCCAGTACTTC
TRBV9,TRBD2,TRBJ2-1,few,CASSDRTSPHEQFF,TGTGCCAGCAGCGACCGGACTAGTCCCCATGAGCAGTTCTTC
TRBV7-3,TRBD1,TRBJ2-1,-,CASSLEGQGTFF,TGTGCCAGCAGCTTGGAGGGACAGGGGACGTTCTTC
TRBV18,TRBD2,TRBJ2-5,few,CASSPWTSGAQETQYF,TGTGCCAGCTCACCCTGGACTAGCGGGGCACAAGAGACCCAGTACTTC
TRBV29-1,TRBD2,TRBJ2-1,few,CSVDQGLAGLVSYNEQFF,TGCAGCGTTGACCAAGGACTAGCGGGATTAGTCTCCTACAATGAGCAGTTCTTC
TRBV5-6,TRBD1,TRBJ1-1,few,CASRRDRVEAFF,TGTGCCAGCAGACGTGACAGGGTCGAAGCTTTCTTT
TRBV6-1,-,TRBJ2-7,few,CASSEAFGYSYEQYF,TGTGCCAGCAGTGAAGCTTTCGGTTATTCCTACGAGCAGTACTTC
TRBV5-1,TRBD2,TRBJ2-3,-,CASSLARDSRGGDTQYF,TGCGCCAGCAGCTTGGCACGGGACTCCCGGGGAGGGGATACGCAGTATTTT
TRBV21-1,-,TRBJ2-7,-,CANYSTQGREQYF,TGTGCCAACTACTCAACCCAGGGGCGGGAGCAGTACTTC
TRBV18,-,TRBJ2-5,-,CASSPRTSLYETQYF,TGTGCCAGCTCACCCCGAACTAGTCTCTACGAGACCCAGTACTTC
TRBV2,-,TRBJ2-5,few,CASSVLQETQYF,TGTGCCAGCAGTGTTTTACAAGAGACCCAGTACTTC
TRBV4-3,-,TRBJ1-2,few,CASSQATGTGVNYGYTF,TGCGCCAGCAGCCAAGCGACCGGGACGGGAGTTAACTATGGCTACACCTTC
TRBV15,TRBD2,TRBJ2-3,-,CATSRDRGTSGTDTQYF,TGTGCCACCAGCAGAGATCGGGGGACTAGCGGCACAGATACGCAGTATTTT
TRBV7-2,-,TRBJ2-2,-,CASSLGRSGELFF,TGTGCCAGCAGCTTAGGCAGGTCCGGGGAGCTGTTTTTT
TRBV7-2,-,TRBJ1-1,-,CASSLSIGLNTEAFF,TGTGCCAGCAGCTTGAGCATCGGTTTGAACACTGAAGCTTTCTTT
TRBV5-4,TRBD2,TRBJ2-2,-,CASSVRSSGTTGELFF,TGTGCCAGCAGCGTTCGGAGTAGCGGGACGACCGGGGAGCTGTTTTTT
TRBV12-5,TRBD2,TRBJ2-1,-,CASGYSGTSANEQFF,TGTGCTAGTGGTTACTCCGGGACTAGCGCCAATGAGCAGTTCTTC
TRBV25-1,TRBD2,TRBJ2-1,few,CASSESISGRAEAFF,TGTGCCAGCAGTGAATCCATCAGCGGGAGGGCCGAGGCGTTCTTC
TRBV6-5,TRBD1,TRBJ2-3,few,CASSYQDREGYTQYF,TGTGCCAGCAGTTACCAGGACAGGGAAGGGTATACGCAGTATTTT
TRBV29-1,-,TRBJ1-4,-,CSGGGTNEKLFF,TGCAGCGGGGGAGGAACTAATGAAAAACTGTTTTTT
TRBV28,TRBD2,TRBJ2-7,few,CASSFLETSGTHEQYF,TGTGCCAGCAGTTTCTTAGAGACTAGCGGGACACACGAGCAGTACTTC
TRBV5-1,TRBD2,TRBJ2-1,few,CASSPGGADDEQFF,TGCGCCAGCAGTCCGGGGGGAGCTGACGATGAGCAGTTCTTC
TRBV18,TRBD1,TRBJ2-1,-,CASSLVSGGRLGNEQFF,TGTGCCAGCTCACTAGTTTCAGGGGGCAGGCTCGGCAATGAGCAGTTCTTC
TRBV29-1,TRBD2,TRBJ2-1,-,CSVEDRTSGRAFEQFF,TGCAGCGTTGAAGATCGTACTAGCGGGAGGGCCTTTGAGCAGTTCTTC
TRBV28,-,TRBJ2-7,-,CASSLLEYEQYF,TGTGCCAGCAGTTTGCTAGAGTACGAGCAGTACTTC
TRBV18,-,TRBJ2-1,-,CASSPLLGRELDEQFF,TGTGCCAGCTCACCACTGCTAGGCAGGGAACTCGATGAGCAGTTCTTC
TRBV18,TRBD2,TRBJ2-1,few,CASSPPGRAGGYNEQFF,TGTGCCAGCTCACCACCGGGGCGAGCGGGGGGTTACAATGAGCAGTTCTTC
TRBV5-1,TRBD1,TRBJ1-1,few,CASSSDRANTEAFF,TGCGCCAGCAGCTCCGACAGGGCGAACACTGAAGCTTTCTTT
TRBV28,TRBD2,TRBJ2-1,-,CASSTPGLAGGDNEQFF,TGTGCCAGCAGTACCCCGGGACTAGCGGGAGGGGACAATGAGCAGTTCTTC
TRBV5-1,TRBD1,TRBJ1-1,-,CASSIGQGMGFF,TGCGCCAGCAGCATAGGACAGGGGATGGGTTTCTTT
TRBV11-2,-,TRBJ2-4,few,CASSPGLAKNIQYF,TGTGCCAGCAGCCCGGGTCTAGCCAAAAACATTCAGTACTTC